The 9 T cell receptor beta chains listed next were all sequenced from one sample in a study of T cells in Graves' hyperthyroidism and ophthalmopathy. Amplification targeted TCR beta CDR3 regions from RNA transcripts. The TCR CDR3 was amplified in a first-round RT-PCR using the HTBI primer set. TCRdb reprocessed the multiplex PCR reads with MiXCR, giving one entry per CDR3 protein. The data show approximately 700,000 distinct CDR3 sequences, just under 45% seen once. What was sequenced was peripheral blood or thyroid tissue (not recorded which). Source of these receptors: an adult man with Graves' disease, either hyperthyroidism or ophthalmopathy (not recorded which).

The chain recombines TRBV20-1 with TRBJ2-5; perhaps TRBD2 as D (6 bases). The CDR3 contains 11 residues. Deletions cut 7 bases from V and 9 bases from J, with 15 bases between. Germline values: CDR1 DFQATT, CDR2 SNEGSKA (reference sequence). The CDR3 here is CSVRRGEAQYF. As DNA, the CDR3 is TGCAGTGTCCGGCGAGGGGAGGCCCAGTACTTC.

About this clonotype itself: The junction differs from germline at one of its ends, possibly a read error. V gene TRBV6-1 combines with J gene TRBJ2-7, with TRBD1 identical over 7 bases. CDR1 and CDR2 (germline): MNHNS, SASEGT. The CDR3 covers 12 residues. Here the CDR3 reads CASSRDSYGQYF. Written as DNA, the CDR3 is TGTGCCAGCAGCCGGGACAGCTACGGGCAGTACTTC.

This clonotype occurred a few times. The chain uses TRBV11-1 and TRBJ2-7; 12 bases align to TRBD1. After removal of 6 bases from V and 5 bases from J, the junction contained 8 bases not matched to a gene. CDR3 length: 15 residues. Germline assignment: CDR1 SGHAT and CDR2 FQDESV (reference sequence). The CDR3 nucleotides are TGTGCCAGCAGACGTGGAGGGACAGGGGGCGACGAGCAGTACTTC. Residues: CASRRGGTGGDEQYF.

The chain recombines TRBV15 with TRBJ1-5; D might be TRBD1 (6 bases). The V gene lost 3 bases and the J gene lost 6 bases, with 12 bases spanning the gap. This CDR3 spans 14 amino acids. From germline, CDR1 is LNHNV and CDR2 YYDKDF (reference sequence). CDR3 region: CATSSNRDLQPQHF. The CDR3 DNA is TGTGCCACCAGCAGTAACAGGGATCTTCAGCCCCAGCATTTT.

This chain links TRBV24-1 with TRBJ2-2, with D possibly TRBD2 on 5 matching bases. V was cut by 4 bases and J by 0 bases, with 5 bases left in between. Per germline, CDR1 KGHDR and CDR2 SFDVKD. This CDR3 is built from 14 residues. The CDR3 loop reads CATSERANTGELFF. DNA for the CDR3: TGTGCCACCAGTGAGAGGGCGAACACCGGGGAGCTGTTTTTT.

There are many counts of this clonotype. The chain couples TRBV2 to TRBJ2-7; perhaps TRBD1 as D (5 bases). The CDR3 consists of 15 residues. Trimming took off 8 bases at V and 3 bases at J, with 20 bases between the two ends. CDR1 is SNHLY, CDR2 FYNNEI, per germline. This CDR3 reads CASHGDSFRFYEQYF. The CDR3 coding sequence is TGTGCCAGCCACGGAGACAGTTTCCGATTCTACGAGCAGTACTTC.

The CDR3: CASSSLAGVSGELFF. CDR3 DNA sequence: TGTGCCAGCAGCTCTCTAGCGGGAGTAAGCGGGGAGCTGTTTTTT. The rearrangement links TRBV13 to TRBJ2-2, with 10 bases aligning to TRBD2. Germline CDR1 reads PRHDT; CDR2 reads FYEKMQ (reference sequence). The CDR3 runs to 15 residues. The J segment lost 7 bases and the V segment lost 4 bases, leaving 6 bases of the junction unmatched.

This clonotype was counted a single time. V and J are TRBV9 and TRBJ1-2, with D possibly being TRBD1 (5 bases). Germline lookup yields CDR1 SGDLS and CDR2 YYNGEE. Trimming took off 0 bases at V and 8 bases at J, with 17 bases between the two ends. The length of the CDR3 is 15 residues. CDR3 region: CASSVDWQGTRGYTF. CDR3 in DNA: TGTGCCAGCAGCGTAGATTGGCAGGGAACCAGGGGCTACACCTTC.

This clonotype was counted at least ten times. As DNA, the CDR3 is TGTGCCAGCAGCTTAAGGAGATTGACAGGGCCCCTCGGGGGAGAGACCCAGTACTTC. Translation gives CASSLRRLTGPLGGETQYF. This rearrangement joins TRBV7-9 to TRBJ2-5; possible D gene TRBD1, 7 bases. CDR1 and CDR2 from the germline V gene are SEHNR and FQNEAQ (reference sequence). Trimming took 2 bases from V and 4 from J, leaving 26 bases between them. The CDR3 spans 19 residues.